A single sample is the source of the 19 T cell receptor beta chains below, sequenced in a study of blood T cell repertoires in COVID-19. Profiled with immunoSEQ multiplex PCR; TCRdb holds only in-frame clones, not every one. The sample includes roughly 20,000 clones, 87% of them seen just once. The sequenced sample consisted of peripheral blood. The source is a human donor in a cohort sampled during active COVID-19.

This sequence joins TRBV19 and TRBJ1-6; D remains ambiguous. Trimming took off 1 base at V and 7 bases at J, with 8 bases between the two ends. Germline CDR1 reads LNHDA; CDR2 reads SQIVND (reference sequence). CDR3 length equals 14 residues. Written as DNA, the CDR3 is TGTGCCAGTAGTATAGCTGGCGGGAATTCACCCCTCCACTTT. Its translation: CASSIAGGNSPLHF.

The chain links TRBV7-3 to TRBJ2-3, with D possibly matching TRBD1 (6 bases). The CDR3 is 14 amino acids. Germline-derived CDR1 and CDR2 are SGHTA and FQGTGA. The V gene lost 5 bases and the J gene lost 5 bases, with 14 bases spanning the gap. Here the CDR3 reads CASSAQGFVDTQYF. DNA for the CDR3: TGTGCCAGCAGCGCACAGGGTTTCGTAGATACGCAGTATTTT.

The chain employs TRBV7-6 and TRBJ2-1, with 12 bases that match TRBD2. This CDR3 has 16 amino acids. The germline V gene has CDR1 SGHVS and CDR2 FNYEAQ. V was pared by 2 bases and J by 9 bases, with 8 bases of the junction left unmatched. The CDR3 region has the DNA TGTGCCAGCAGCTTACAGACTAGCGGGAGTATCGGTGAGCAGTTCTTC. This sequence encodes CASSLQTSGSIGEQFF.

The genes are TRBV28 and TRBJ2-6, with D perhaps TRBD1 (5 bases). Germline CDR1 and CDR2: MDHEN and SYDVKM. There are 16 residues in the CDR3. V was shortened by 2 bases and J by 0 bases, with 8 bases between the two germline ends. CDR3 DNA sequence: TGTGCCAGCAGTTTACAGGGATACTCTGGGGCCAACGTCCTGACTTTC. Translating gives CASSLQGYSGANVLTF.

The chain uses TRBV9 and TRBJ2-1, with TRBD2 matching over 13 bases. The CDR3 runs to 16 residues. V lost 3 bases, J lost 7 bases, and 7 bases stayed unmatched. Germline V gene sequence: CDR1 SGDLS, CDR2 YYNGEE. The CDR3 protein is CASSATGLAGVNEQFF. Written as DNA, the CDR3 is TGTGCCAGCAGCGCCACAGGACTAGCGGGAGTGAATGAGCAGTTCTTC.

In its sample, this clone was seen once. The J gene is TRBJ2-7, the V gene TRBV5-8, with 9 bases lining up with TRBD2. CDR3 size: 15 residues. Germline CDR1 SGHTS, CDR2 YDEGEE. Unmatched junction bases numbered 6, after V lost 2 bases and J lost 3 bases. CDR3 bases: TGTGCCAGCAGCTTAAGGCCAGCGGGGGGCTACGAGCAGTACTTC. Amino acids: CASSLRPAGGYEQYF.

This clone was recorded only once. This rearrangement joins TRBV19 to TRBJ2-7, with TRBD2 matching over 8 bases. The CDR3 sequence is 14 residues long. The J segment lost 2 bases and the V segment lost 3 bases, leaving 3 bases of the junction unmatched. Germline CDR1 reads LNHDA; CDR2 reads SQIVND (reference sequence). CDR3 sequence: CASSISGGTYEQYF. The CDR3 nucleotides read TGTGCCAGTAGTATCTCGGGGGGGACCTACGAGCAGTACTTC.

V usage is TRBV6-4 and J usage is TRBJ2-2, with D tentatively TRBD1 (6 bases). CDR1 is MRHNA and CDR2 is SNTAGT in the germline V gene. This CDR3 contains 14 residues. V lost 6 bases and J lost 2, with 10 bases in between. The CDR3 DNA reads as TGTGCCAGCAGCACCGGGACAAACACCGGGGAGCTGTTTTTT. Translation: CASSTGTNTGELFF.

V is TRBV29-1 and J is TRBJ1-2; no definite D call. CDR3 length equals 13 residues. CDR1 and CDR2 (germline): SQVTM, ANQGSEA. Trimming cost V 7 bases and J 1 base, with 13 bases left between them. CDR3 loop: CSGQTSLNYGYTF. CDR3 in DNA: TGCAGCGGGCAGACAAGTCTTAACTATGGCTACACCTTC.

The V and J genes are TRBV12-5 and TRBJ2-1, with a possible D match to TRBD2 (5 bases). The V gene's germline CDR1 is LGHNT and CDR2 FRNRAP. V was pared by 1 base and J by 7 bases, with 14 bases between. The CDR3 loop spans 15 amino acids. For the CDR3, the DNA is TGTGCTAGTGGTTTGGGGGAGTCTGTTGCGAATGAGCAGTTCTTC. Its protein product is CASGLGESVANEQFF.

In this sample, this clone turned up a few times. V is TRBV11-3 and J is TRBJ2-3, with TRBD2 matching 7 bases. V lost 1 base and J lost 1; bases outside the gene matches: 5. The length of the CDR3 is 16 residues. The germline gives CDR1 SGHNT, CDR2 YENEEA. The CDR3 DNA is TGTGCCAGCAGCTTAGGGCGGCGGGAGCGCACAGATACGCAGTATTTT. It specifies CASSLGRRERTDTQYF.

This clone appeared a single time. The chain employs TRBV7-2 and TRBJ2-1, with 10 bases matching TRBD2. The V gene end was trimmed by 5 bases and the J gene end by 3 bases; junction bases not matched to a gene: 4. Germline V gene lookup returns CDR1 SGHTA and CDR2 FQGNSA. The CDR3 spans 15 residues. CDR3 nucleotide sequence: TGTGCCAGCAGCCCTACTAGCGGGAACTACAATGAGCAGTTCTTC. Protein: CASSPTSGNYNEQFF.

This chain links TRBV11-2 with TRBJ2-2; D may be TRBD2 (6 bases). Trimming shortened V by 2 bases and J by 6 bases, and 16 bases separated the two germline ends. Germline loops: CDR1 SGHAT, CDR2 FQNNGV. This CDR3 is 16 amino acids long. The CDR3 DNA reads as TGTGCCAGCAGCTTATTTGTCGGGAGCCGGTCCGGGGAGCTGTTTTTT. It translates to CASSLFVGSRSGELFF.

The CDR3 reads CASSARSAGDADTQYF. The CDR3 coding sequence is TGTGCCAGCAGCGCGCGGTCGGCGGGAGACGCAGATACGCAGTATTTT. The chain recombines TRBV2 with TRBJ2-3; 7 nucleotides agree with TRBD2. V shed 6 bases and J 4 bases; nucleotides not matched to a gene: 13. The CDR3 contains 16 residues. Germline values: CDR1 SNHLY, CDR2 FYNNEI.

The chain links TRBV18 to TRBJ2-7, with a tentative D call TRBD1 (7 bases). The CDR3 loop spans 15 amino acids. The ends were cut back, 6 bases at V and 0 bases at J, with 15 bases in the middle. Germline V gene sequence: CDR1 KGHSH, CDR2 LQKENI. This CDR3 reads CASSSGGGGSYEQYF. CDR3 sequence (DNA): TGTGCCAGCTCCTCCGGAGGGGGCGGCTCCTACGAGCAGTACTTC.

The gene calls are TRBV5-8 and TRBJ1-5, with D unresolved. Trimming cost V 6 bases and J 5 bases, with 12 bases left between them. CDR1 is SGHTS, CDR2 YDEGEE, per germline. The CDR3 loop spans 13 amino acids. DNA of the CDR3: TGTGCCAGCACCCAGAACAGTCATCAGCCCCAGCATTTT. Protein: CASTQNSHQPQHF.

The CDR3 sequence is CASLPSGTDTQYF. CDR3 DNA: TGTGCTAGTCTCCCTAGCGGAACAGATACGCAGTATTTT. The genes are TRBV12-5 and TRBJ2-3; 7 bases are shared with TRBD2. The germline gives CDR1 LGHNT, CDR2 FRNRAP. V trimming: 8 bases; J trimming: 3 bases; junction bases outside the gene matches: 5. This CDR3 contains 13 residues.

The DNA of the CDR3 is TGTGCCAGCAGTTTAGCGTTGAGCAATCAGCCCCAGCATTTT. Translated: CASSLALSNQPQHF. V usage is TRBV28 and J usage is TRBJ1-5; the D is unclear. Trimming removed 2 bases from V and 1 base from J, with 6 bases in between. The germline gives CDR1 MDHEN, CDR2 SYDVKM. The CDR3 covers 14 residues.

This clone was recorded only once. CDR3 DNA: TGTGCCAGCAGTACAGCCGGACAGGAACCCTACGAGCAGTACTTC. Translation: CASSTAGQEPYEQYF. The chain uses TRBV28 and TRBJ2-7; 7 bases line up with TRBD1. V lost 5 bases, J lost 2 bases, and 9 bases stayed unmatched. Germline CDR1 reads MDHEN; CDR2 reads SYDVKM. The CDR3 runs 15 residues.